This T cell receptor beta chain emerged from a study of T cell repertoires in cytomegalovirus infection. Study-wide background: Recently identified HLA-C-restricted CMV epitopes were used, and well-studied HLA-B-restricted CMV epitopes were used as well. Both a matching HLA type and CMV infection were indicated by public TCR beta signatures. Study observations and caveats: Across the ex vivo response, the dominant clonotypes were HLA-C-restricted CMV-specific TCR beta clonotypes.

One entry per CDR3 protein, called by TCRdb with MiXCR from the reads. The sample holds 110,000 to 150,000 distinct CDR3 sequences; 32% are singletons and the top ten take around half. As regards this clonotype: The target antigen is unknown. A clone one base away is much larger, so this may be a read error.

Between the trimmed V and J ends, which lost 7 bases and 8 bases, there was a span of 18 bases. Germline V lookup: CDR1 SGHVS, CDR2 FQNEAQ. The CDR3 is 14 amino acids. The J gene is TRBJ2-4, the V gene TRBV7-8; maybe TRBD1 (6 bases). Sequenced here: CD8+ T cells from cultured PBMCs, sampled from culture after CMV antigen stimulation. The sequence came from a human donor in good health (CMV status not recorded). Some clones in this sample may be carry-over from other donors' samples. CDR3 bases: TGTGCCAGCAACTCCGGGACAAGTGTGGACATTCAGTACTTC. It translates to CASNSGTSVDIQYF.